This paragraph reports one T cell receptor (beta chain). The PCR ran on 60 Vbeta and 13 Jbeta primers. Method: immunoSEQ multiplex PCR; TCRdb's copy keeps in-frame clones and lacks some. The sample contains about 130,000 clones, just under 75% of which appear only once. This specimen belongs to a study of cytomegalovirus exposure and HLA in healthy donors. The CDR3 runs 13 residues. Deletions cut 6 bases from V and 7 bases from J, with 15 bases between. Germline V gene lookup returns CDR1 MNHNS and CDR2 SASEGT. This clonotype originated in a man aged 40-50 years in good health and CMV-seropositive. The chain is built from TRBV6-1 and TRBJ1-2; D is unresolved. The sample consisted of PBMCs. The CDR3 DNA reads TGTGCCAGCAGACAGATTCTACTCGGTGGCTACACCTTC. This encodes CASRQILLGGYTF.